The 21 T cell receptor beta chains reported below all come from one sample, sequenced in a study of tumor-infiltrating lymphocytes in glioblastoma multiforme. Three nested ARM-PCR rounds with V-beta and C-beta primers built TCRB libraries. TCRdb analysed the multiplex PCR reads with MiXCR anew, one entry per CDR3 protein. The sample shows around 9,300 distinct CDR3 sequences, roughly 69% of them seen only once. Sequenced material: brain tumor tissue. The receptors come from a male donor with glioblastoma.

The chain links TRBV11-2 to TRBJ2-7, with 7 bases identical to TRBD2. The CDR3 covers 15 residues. Germline assignment: CDR1 SGHAT and CDR2 FQNNGV. V trimming: 7 bases; J trimming: 3 bases; junction bases outside the gene matches: 12. CDR3 protein: CASNYGRPGSYEQYF. For the CDR3, the DNA is TGTGCCAGCAACTACGGGAGGCCGGGTAGCTACGAGCAGTACTTC.

This chain links TRBV20-1 with TRBJ2-1; no definite D call. Germline lookup yields CDR1 DFQATT and CDR2 SNEGSKA (reference sequence). This CDR3 spans 14 amino acids. Between the trimmed V and J ends, which lost 0 bases and 3 bases, there was a span of 9 bases. The CDR3 DNA is TGCAGTGCTAGAGATCGGACCCACTACAATGAGCAGTTCTTC. Translated, it gives CSARDRTHYNEQFF.

This chain links TRBV11-2 with TRBJ2-1; D is perhaps TRBD1 (6 bases). Germline V gene lookup returns CDR1 SGHAT and CDR2 FQNNGV. The CDR3 contains 13 residues. The CDR3 sequence is CVSSLDRGNEQFF. The DNA for the CDR3 is TGTGTTAGTAGCCTAGATAGGGGGAATGAGCAGTTCTTC. The full variable domain, rest sourced from reference TRBV11-2 and TRBJ2-1, is EAGVAQSPRYKIIEKRQSVAFWCNPISGHATLYWYQQILGQGPKLLIQFQNNGVVDDSQLPKDRFSAERLKGVDSTLKIQPAKLEDSAVYLCVSSLDRGNEQFFGPGTRLTVL.

The chain couples TRBV6-1 to TRBJ2-3; D ambiguous. V was trimmed by 2 bases and J by 7 bases, leaving 10 bases between them. The CDR3 totals 13 residues. Germline loops: CDR1 MNHNS, CDR2 SASEGT. Here the CDR3 reads CASSEYRLHTQYF. DNA for the CDR3: TGTGCCAGCAGTGAATACCGCCTCCATACGCAGTATTTT.

This clonotype was counted a few times. The chain combines TRBV27 with TRBJ2-5, with D uncertain. Trimming pared 2 bases from V and 2 bases from J, leaving 0 bases between. Germline CDR1 reads MNHEY; CDR2 reads SMNVEV (reference sequence). This CDR3 region has 11 residues. The chain's CDR3 is CASSLQETQYF. The CDR3 DNA sequence: TGTGCCAGCAGTTTACAAGAGACCCAGTACTTC.

This clonotype came up once. CDR3 bases: TGTGCCAGCAGCTTGGGGACAGAGGGAAGGTCTACTAATGAAAAACTGTTTTTT. Translated, it gives CASSLGTEGRSTNEKLFF. The rearrangement joins TRBV5-5 to TRBJ1-4; tentatively, D is TRBD1 (6 bases). Germline CDR1 reads SGHKS; CDR2 reads YYEKEE (reference sequence). The CDR3 spans 18 residues. With 0 bases removed from V and 2 bases from J, the gap between germline ends came to 17 bases.

This clonotype is medium-sized within its sample. J is TRBJ2-5 and V is TRBV7-9; D call uncertain. Trimming stripped 6 bases from V and 1 base from J, with 18 bases between. CDR3 size: 16 residues. Germline CDR1 reads SEHNR; CDR2 reads FQNEAQ (reference sequence). Written as DNA, the CDR3 is TGTGCCAGCAGGAATACCGGGTCCCGGGCCCAAGAGACCCAGTACTTC. Translation: CASRNTGSRAQETQYF.

This chain links TRBV29-1 with TRBJ2-3, with D unclear. This CDR3 spans 13 amino acids. The ends were cut back, 6 bases at V and 0 bases at J, with 10 bases in the middle. Germline assignment: CDR1 SQVTM and CDR2 ANQGSEA. The chain's CDR3 is CSVTSDSTDTQYF. The DNA of the CDR3 is TGCAGCGTGACCTCGGACAGCACAGATACGCAGTATTTT.

This clonotype was seen only a few times. CDR3 region: CASSLFKHPYEQYF. The CDR3 DNA is TGTGCCAGCAGCTTATTCAAGCACCCCTACGAGCAGTACTTC. The genes are TRBV11-2 and TRBJ2-7, with unresolved D. CDR1 is SGHAT and CDR2 is FQNNGV in the germline V gene. The CDR3 consists of 14 residues. V was clipped by 2 bases and J by 2 bases, with 10 bases between them.

This clonotype was detected a few times. The CDR3 spells CASSLGRTNPTYNEQFF. The CDR3 DNA sequence: TGTGCCAGCAGCTTAGGCCGGACCAACCCCACCTACAATGAGCAGTTCTTC. The genes are TRBV11-2 and TRBJ2-1; no definite D call. The length of the CDR3 is 17 residues. The ends were cut back, 1 base at V and 2 bases at J, with 15 bases in the middle. Germline V gene data show CDR1 as SGHAT and CDR2 as FQNNGV.

The V gene is TRBV3-1, the J gene TRBJ2-3, with D perhaps TRBD1 or TRBD2 (5 bases each). Trimming took 7 bases from V and 2 from J, leaving 28 bases between them. This CDR3 region has 19 residues. The germline V gene encodes CDR1 LGHDT and CDR2 YNNKEL (reference sequence). The CDR3 DNA reads as TGTGCCAGCACCCACCTGGGGAAGGCCAAGGGGACGGACACAGATACGCAGTATTTT. Encoded protein: CASTHLGKAKGTDTDTQYF.

In this sample, this clonotype turned up once. The J gene is TRBJ2-3, the V gene TRBV20-1, with D possibly matching TRBD1 (6 bases). With 6 bases removed from V and 2 bases from J, the gap between germline ends came to 15 bases. This CDR3 is built from 14 residues. CDR1 is DFQATT, CDR2 SNEGSKA, per germline (reference sequence). CDR3 residues: CSAEEDSLTDTQYF. CDR3 DNA: TGCAGTGCAGAGGAGGACAGCCTCACAGATACGCAGTATTTT.

This clonotype was seen a few times. The rearrangement joins TRBV29-1 to TRBJ2-1; TRBD2 agrees at 11 bases. The germline gives CDR1 SQVTM, CDR2 ANQGSEA. This CDR3 comprises 15 residues. The junction had 4 bases not matched to a gene; V was cut back by 6 bases and J by 0 bases. The CDR3 DNA is TGCAGCGTGGGACTAGCGGAGGCCTCCTACAATGAGCAGTTCTTC. It yields the protein CSVGLAEASYNEQFF.

Remarks on this clonotype: This likely comes from a read error, as the CDR3 has no conserved phenylalanine or tryptophan at its end. The chain links TRBV20-1 to TRBJ1-1; possible D gene TRBD1, 6 bases. Germline CDR1 is DFQATT and CDR2 is SNEGSKA (reference sequence). V lost 3 bases, J lost 4 bases, and 12 bases lay in between. CDR3 size: 13 residues. CDR3 region: CSASGQSSTEAFL. CDR3 DNA: TGCAGTGCTAGTGGACAGTCGAGCACTGAAGCTTTCCTT.

This clonotype has at least ten counts. The rearrangement uses TRBV11-2 and TRBJ2-1; 7 nucleotides match TRBD2. With 1 base clipped from V and 2 bases from J, the junction kept 8 bases outside the gene matches. Germline assignment: CDR1 SGHAT and CDR2 FQNNGV. This CDR3 region has 17 residues. The CDR3 reads CASSLVPASGTYNEQFF. Written as DNA, the CDR3 is TGTGCCAGCAGCTTAGTCCCCGCTAGCGGCACCTACAATGAGCAGTTCTTC.

Concerning this clonotype: The junction shows a germline mismatch at one end, possibly a read error. In nucleotides, the CDR3 is TGCGGCGTTGATCAGGGGGGTGACGAGCGGTACTTC. Protein: CGVDQGGDERYF. The chain combines TRBV29-1 with TRBJ2-7; a possible D gene is TRBD1 (7 bases). The germline gives CDR1 SQVTM, CDR2 ANQGSEA. The CDR3 runs 12 residues.

V and J are TRBV12-3 or TRBV12-4 and TRBJ1-1; D is uncertain. V dropped 5 bases and J dropped 8 bases, with 9 bases sitting between them. The CDR3 length is 11 residues. DNA of the CDR3: TGTGCCAGCAGTACTTGGGCCGAAGCTTTCTTT. It encodes CASSTWAEAFF.

The rearrangement uses TRBV4-2 and TRBJ2-5; D possibly matches TRBD1 or TRBD2 (6 bases each). The CDR3 totals 16 residues. V was clipped by 0 bases and J by 2 bases, with 13 bases between them. The germline V gene has CDR1 LGHNA and CDR2 YNFKEQ. CDR3 nucleotides: TGTGCCAGCAGCCAAGATGGGGGCGGAGGGCAAGAGACCCAGTACTTC. Protein product: CASSQDGGGGQETQYF.

The chain recombines TRBV19 with TRBJ2-2, with D unclear. V lost 6 bases, J lost 1 base, and 9 bases lay in between. The CDR3 is 14 residues long. Germline V CDR1 and CDR2: LNHDA, SQIVND (reference sequence). DNA of the CDR3: TGTGCCAGTAGCCCTACCGGGAACACCGGGGAGCTGTTTTTT. It specifies CASSPTGNTGELFF.

The V call is TRBV4-2, the J call TRBJ2-7, with TRBD1 matching 11 bases. This CDR3 is built from 17 residues. J lost 0 bases, V lost 0 bases, and 4 bases had no gene match. CDR1 is LGHNA, CDR2 YNFKEQ, per germline. The CDR3 reads CASSQEGTGGGSYEQYF. The CDR3 coding sequence is TGTGCCAGCAGCCAAGAGGGGACAGGGGGGGGCTCCTACGAGCAGTACTTC.

Note on this clonotype: No conserved phenylalanine or tryptophan ends this CDR3, so it is likely a read error. The DNA is omitted, as the CDR3 cannot be located on it reliably, and the CDR3 follows TCRdb's listing. The rearrangement links TRBV11-2 to TRBJ2-7; the D segment call TRBD2 is taken from the table without a DNA check. The CDR3 adds up to 15 amino acids, both ends counted. Germline values: CDR1 SGHAT, CDR2 FQNNGV. The CDR3: CASSFSSLALYGQYI.